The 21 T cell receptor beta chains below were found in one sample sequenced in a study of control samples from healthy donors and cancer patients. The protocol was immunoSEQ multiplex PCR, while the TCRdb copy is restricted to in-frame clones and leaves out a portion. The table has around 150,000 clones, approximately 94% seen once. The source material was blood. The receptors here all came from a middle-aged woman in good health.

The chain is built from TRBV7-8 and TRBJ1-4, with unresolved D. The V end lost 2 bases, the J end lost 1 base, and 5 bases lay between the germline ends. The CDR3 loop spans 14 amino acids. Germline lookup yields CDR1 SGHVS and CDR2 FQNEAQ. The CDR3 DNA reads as TGTGCCAGCAGCTTATCCCGAACTAATGAAAAACTGTTTTTT. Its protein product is CASSLSRTNEKLFF.

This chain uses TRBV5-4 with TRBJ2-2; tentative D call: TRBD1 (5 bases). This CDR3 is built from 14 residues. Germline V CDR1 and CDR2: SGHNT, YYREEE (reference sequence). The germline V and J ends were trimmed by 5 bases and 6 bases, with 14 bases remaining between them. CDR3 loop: CASREGAFAGELFF. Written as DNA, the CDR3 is TGTGCCAGCAGGGAAGGGGCGTTCGCCGGGGAGCTGTTTTTT.

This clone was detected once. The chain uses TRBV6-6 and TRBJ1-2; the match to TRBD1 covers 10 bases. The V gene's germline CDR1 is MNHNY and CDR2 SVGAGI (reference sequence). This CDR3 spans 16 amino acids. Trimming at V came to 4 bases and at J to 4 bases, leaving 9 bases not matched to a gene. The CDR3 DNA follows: TGTGCCAGCAGTTCGCCGGGACAGGGGTACAGCTATGGCTACACCTTC. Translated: CASSSPGQGYSYGYTF.

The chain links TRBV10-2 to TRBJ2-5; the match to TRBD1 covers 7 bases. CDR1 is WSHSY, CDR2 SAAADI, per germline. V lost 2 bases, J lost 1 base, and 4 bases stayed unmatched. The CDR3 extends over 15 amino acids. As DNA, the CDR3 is TGCGCCAGCAGTGAGCTAGGGGGCGGCCAAGAGACCCAGTACTTC. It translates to CASSELGGGQETQYF.

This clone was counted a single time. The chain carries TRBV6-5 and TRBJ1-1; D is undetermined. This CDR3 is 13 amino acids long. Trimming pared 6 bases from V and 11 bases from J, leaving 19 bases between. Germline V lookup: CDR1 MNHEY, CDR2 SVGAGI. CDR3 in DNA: TGTGCCAGCAGCCAAGTTTGGGTTGGGAATGCTTTCTTT. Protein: CASSQVWVGNAFF.

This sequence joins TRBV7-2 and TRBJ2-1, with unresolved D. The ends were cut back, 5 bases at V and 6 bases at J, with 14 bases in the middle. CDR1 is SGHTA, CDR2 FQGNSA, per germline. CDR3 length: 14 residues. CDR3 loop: CASSTKVLSNEQFF. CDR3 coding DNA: TGTGCCAGCAGCACAAAGGTATTGAGCAATGAGCAGTTCTTC.

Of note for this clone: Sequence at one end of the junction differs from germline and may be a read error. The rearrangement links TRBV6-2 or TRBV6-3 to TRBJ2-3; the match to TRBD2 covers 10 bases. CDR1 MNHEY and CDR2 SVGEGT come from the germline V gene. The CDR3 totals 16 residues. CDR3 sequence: CASSDPGTSASDTQYF. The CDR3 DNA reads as TGTGCCAGCAGTGACCCCGGGACTAGCGCCTCAGATACACAGTATTTT.

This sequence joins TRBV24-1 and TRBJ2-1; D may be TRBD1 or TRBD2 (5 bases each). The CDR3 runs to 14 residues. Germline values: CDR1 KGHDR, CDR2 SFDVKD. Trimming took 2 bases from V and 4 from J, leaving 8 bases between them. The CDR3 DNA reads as TGTGCCACCAGTGATTCGGGACGGTACAATGAGCAGTTCTTC. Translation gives CATSDSGRYNEQFF.

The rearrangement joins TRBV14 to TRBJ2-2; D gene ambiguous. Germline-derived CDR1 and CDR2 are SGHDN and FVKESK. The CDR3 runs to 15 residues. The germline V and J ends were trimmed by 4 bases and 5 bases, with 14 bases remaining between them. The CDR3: CASSLGRQRTGELFF. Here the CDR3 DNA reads TGTGCCAGCAGCCTCGGTCGCCAGAGGACCGGGGAGCTGTTTTTT.

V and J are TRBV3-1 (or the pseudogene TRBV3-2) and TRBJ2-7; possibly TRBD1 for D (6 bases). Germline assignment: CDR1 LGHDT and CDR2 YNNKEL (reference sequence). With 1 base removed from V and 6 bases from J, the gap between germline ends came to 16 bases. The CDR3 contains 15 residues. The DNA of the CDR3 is TGTGCCAGCAGCCAAGGAACAGGGAGTCGTCGCGAGCAGTACTTC. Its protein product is CASSQGTGSRREQYF.

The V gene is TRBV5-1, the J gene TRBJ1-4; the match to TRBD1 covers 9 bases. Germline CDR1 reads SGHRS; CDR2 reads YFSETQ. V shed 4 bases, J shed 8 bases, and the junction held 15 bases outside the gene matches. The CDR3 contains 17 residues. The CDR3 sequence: CASSRVGQGNSREKLFF. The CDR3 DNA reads TGCGCCAGCAGCCGTGTTGGACAGGGGAATAGTAGAGAAAAACTGTTTTTT. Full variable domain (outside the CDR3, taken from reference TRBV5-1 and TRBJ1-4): KAGVTQTPRYLIKTRGQQVTLSCSPISGHRSVSWYQQTPGQGLQFLFEYFSETQRNKGNFPGRFSGRQFSNSRSEMNVSTLELGDSALYLCASSRVGQGNSREKLFFGSGTQLSVL.

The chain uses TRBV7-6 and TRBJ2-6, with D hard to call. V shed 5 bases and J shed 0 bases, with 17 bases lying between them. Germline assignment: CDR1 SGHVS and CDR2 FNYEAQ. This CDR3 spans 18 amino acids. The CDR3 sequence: CASSPLGGFLSGANVLTF. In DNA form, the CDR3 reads TGTGCCAGCAGCCCCCTGGGCGGATTCCTCTCTGGGGCCAACGTCCTGACTTTC.

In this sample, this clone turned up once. CDR3: CASSPLSGGSIYGYTF. The CDR3 DNA is TGTGCCAGCAGCCCACTTTCAGGGGGCTCTATCTATGGCTACACCTTC. The chain recombines TRBV14 with TRBJ1-2; 8 bases match TRBD1. Trimming at V came to 4 bases and at J to 4 bases, leaving 11 bases not matched to a gene. There are 16 residues in the CDR3. Looked up from germline, CDR1 is SGHDN and CDR2 is FVKESK.

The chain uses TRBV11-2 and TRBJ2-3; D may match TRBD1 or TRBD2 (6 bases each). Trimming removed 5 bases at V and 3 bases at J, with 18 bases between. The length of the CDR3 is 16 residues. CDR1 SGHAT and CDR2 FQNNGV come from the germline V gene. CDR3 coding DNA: TGTGCCAGCAGCCTAGGGGGGCCCCCTAGAACAGATACGCAGTATTTT. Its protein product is CASSLGGPPRTDTQYF.

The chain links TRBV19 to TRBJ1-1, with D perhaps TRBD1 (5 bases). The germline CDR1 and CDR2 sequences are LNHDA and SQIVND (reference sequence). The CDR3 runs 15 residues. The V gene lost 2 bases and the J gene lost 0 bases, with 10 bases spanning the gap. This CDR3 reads CASSILGGLNTEAFF. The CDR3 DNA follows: TGTGCCAGTAGTATATTGGGGGGGTTGAACACTGAAGCTTTCTTT.

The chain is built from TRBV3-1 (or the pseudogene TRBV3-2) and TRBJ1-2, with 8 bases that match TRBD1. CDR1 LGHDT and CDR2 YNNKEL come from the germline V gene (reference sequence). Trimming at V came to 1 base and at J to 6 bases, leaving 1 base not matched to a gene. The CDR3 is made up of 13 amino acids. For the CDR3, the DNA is TGTGCCAGCAGCCAAGGGACAGGGAATGGCTACACCTTC. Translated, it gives CASSQGTGNGYTF.

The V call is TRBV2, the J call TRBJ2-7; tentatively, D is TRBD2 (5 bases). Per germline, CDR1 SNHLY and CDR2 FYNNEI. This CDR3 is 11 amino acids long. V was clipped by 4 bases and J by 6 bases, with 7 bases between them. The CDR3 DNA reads TGTGCCAGCAGTGGAGGGTCCGAGCAGTACTTC. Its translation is CASSGGSEQYF.

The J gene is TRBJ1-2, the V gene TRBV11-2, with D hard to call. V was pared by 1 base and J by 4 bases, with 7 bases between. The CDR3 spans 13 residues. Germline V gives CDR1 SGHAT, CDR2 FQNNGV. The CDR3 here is CASSLARTYGYTF. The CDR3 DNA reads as TGTGCCAGCAGCTTAGCTAGGACCTATGGCTACACCTTC.

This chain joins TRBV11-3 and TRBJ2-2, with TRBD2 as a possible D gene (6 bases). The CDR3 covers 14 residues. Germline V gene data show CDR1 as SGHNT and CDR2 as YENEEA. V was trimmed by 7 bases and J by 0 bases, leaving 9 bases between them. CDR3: CASTGTANTGELFF. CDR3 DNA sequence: TGTGCCAGCACCGGGACTGCGAACACCGGGGAGCTGTTTTTT. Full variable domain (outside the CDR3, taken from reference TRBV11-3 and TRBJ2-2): EAGVVQSPRYKIIEKKQPVAFWCNPISGHNTLYWYLQNLGQGPELLIRYENEEAVDDSQLPKDRFSAERLKGVDSTLKIQPAELGDSAVYLCASTGTANTGELFFGEGSRLTVL.

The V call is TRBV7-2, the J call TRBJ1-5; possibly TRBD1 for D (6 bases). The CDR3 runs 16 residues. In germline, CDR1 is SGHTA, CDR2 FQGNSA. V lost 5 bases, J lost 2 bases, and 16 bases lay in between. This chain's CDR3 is CASSLLTPGGNQPQHF. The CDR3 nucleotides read TGTGCCAGCAGCCTACTAACCCCAGGGGGCAATCAGCCCCAGCATTTT.

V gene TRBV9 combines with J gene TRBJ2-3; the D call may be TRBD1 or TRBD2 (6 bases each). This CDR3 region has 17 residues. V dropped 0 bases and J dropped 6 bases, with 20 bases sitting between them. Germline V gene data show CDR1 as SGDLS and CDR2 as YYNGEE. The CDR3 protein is CASSVGPGGRRQDTQYF. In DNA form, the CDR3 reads TGTGCCAGCAGCGTAGGTCCCGGGGGCCGACGTCAGGATACGCAGTATTTT.